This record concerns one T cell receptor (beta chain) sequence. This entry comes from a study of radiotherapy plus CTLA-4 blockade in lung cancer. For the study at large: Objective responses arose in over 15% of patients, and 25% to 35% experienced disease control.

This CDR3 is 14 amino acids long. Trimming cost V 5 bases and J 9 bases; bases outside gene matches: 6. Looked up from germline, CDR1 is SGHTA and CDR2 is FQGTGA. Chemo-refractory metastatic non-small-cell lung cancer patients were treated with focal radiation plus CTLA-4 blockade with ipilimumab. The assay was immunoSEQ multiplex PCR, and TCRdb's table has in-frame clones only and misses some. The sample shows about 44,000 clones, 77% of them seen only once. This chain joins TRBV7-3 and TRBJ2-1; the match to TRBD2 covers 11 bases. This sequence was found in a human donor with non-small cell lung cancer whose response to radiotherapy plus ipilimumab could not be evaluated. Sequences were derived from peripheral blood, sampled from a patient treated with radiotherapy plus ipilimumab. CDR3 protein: CASSPGLAGVEQFF. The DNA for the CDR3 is TGTGCCAGCAGCCCAGGACTAGCGGGCGTTGAGCAGTTCTTC.